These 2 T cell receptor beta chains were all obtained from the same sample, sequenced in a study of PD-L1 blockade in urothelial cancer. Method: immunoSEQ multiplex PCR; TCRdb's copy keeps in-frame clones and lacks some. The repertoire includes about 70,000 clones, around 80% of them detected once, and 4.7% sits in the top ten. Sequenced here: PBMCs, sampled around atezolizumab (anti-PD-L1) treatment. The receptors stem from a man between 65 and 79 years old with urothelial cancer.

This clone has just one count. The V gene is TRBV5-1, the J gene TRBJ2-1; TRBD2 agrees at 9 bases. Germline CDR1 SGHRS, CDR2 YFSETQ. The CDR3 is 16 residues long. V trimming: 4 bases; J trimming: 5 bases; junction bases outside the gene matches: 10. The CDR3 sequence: CASSPLSGRNNNEQFF. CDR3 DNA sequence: TGCGCCAGCAGCCCCCTTAGCGGGAGAAATAACAATGAGCAGTTCTTC.

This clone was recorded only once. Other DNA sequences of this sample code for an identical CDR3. The CDR3 protein is CASSSPGGANTGELFF. The CDR3 DNA sequence: TGTGCCAGCAGTTCCCCGGGAGGAGCGAACACCGGGGAGCTGTTTTTT. The chain employs TRBV6-5 and TRBJ2-2; 7 bases match TRBD2. This CDR3 comprises 16 residues. The germline V gene has CDR1 MNHEY and CDR2 SVGAGI. V was clipped by 4 bases and J by 0 bases; unmatched bases: 5.